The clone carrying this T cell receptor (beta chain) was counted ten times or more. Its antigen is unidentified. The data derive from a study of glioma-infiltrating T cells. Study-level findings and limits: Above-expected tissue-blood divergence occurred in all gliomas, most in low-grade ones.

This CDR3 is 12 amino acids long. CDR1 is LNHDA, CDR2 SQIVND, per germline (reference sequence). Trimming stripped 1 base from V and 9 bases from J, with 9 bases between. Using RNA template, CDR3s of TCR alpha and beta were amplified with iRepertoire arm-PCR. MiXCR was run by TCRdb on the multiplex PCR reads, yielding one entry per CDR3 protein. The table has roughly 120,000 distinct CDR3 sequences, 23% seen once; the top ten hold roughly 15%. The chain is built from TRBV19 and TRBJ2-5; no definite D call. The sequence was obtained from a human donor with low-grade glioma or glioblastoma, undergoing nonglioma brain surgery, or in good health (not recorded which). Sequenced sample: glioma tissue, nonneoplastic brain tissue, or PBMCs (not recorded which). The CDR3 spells CASSIGYSSQYF. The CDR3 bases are TGTGCCAGTAGTATAGGATACTCCTCCCAGTACTTC.